The next 13 T cell receptor beta chains were all read from a single sample in a study of shared clonotypes between healthy human individuals. Clones were read by immunoSEQ multiplex PCR, and TCRdb kept only the in-frame ones, dropping some. The sample has about 2.4 million clones; 93% are singletons. The sample comprised naive CD4+ T cells from PBMCs. Regarding subset: CD45RA+ positively selected. All receptors come from a man between 18 and 29 years old in good health. Some clones in this sample may be carry-over from other donors' samples.

The chain uses TRBV18 and TRBJ2-7, with 7 bases matching TRBD2. The CDR3 has 12 amino acids. V trimming: 5 bases; J trimming: 7 bases; junction bases outside the gene matches: 5. In germline, CDR1 is KGHSH, CDR2 LQKENI. The CDR3 region has the DNA TGTGCCAGCTCAAAGTTGGGGGGGGAGCAGTACTTC. Translated: CASSKLGGEQYF.

CDR3 protein: CASSIGGRAPETQYF. The DNA for the CDR3 is TGTGCCAGTAGTATAGGTGGAAGAGCCCCAGAGACCCAGTACTTC. The chain uses TRBV19 and TRBJ2-5; D not certain. Trimming took 1 base from V and 4 from J, leaving 13 bases between them. CDR1 is LNHDA, CDR2 SQIVND, per germline (reference sequence). The CDR3 sequence is 15 residues long.

CDR3 DNA sequence: TGTGCCAGCAGGACAGGGTCTAACTATGGCTACACCTTC. This sequence encodes CASRTGSNYGYTF. The rearrangement joins TRBV19 to TRBJ1-2; 8 nucleotides line up with TRBD1. Germline CDR1 and CDR2: LNHDA and SQIVND (reference sequence). The junction had 3 bases not matched to a gene; V was cut back by 9 bases and J by 0 bases. CDR3 length equals 13 residues. Supplemented by reference TRBV19 and TRBJ1-2, the full variable domain reads DGGITQSPKYLFRKEGQNVTLSCEQNLNHDAMYWYRQDPGQGLRLIYYSQIVNDFQKGDIAEGYSVSREKKESFPLTVTSAQKNPTAFYLCASRTGSNYGYTFGSGTRLTVV.

The chain joins TRBV5-1 to TRBJ2-5, with 8 bases lining up with TRBD1. Germline V CDR1 and CDR2: SGHRS, YFSETQ. The V segment lost 0 bases and the J segment 5 bases; nucleotides outside the gene matches: 9. The CDR3 is made up of 16 amino acids. The chain's CDR3 is CASSLGLGQGAETQYF. In DNA form, the CDR3 reads TGCGCCAGCAGCTTGGGGCTCGGACAGGGTGCCGAGACCCAGTACTTC.

V gene TRBV7-8 combines with J gene TRBJ2-1; 13 bases are a match to TRBD2. Germline V lookup: CDR1 SGHVS, CDR2 FQNEAQ. The CDR3 loop spans 14 amino acids. Trimming took 7 bases from V and 6 from J; bases not matched to a gene: 3. CDR3 region: CASTLAGGFNEQFF. The CDR3 DNA reads as TGTGCCAGCACACTAGCGGGAGGGTTCAATGAGCAGTTCTTC. The complete variable domain, with remaining parts taken from reference TRBV7-8 and TRBJ2-1, reads GAGVSQSPRYKVAKRGQDVALRCDPISGHVSLFWYQQALGQGPEFLTYFQNEAQLDKSGLPSDRFFAERPEGSVSTLKIQRTQQEDSAVYLCASTLAGGFNEQFFGPGTRLTVL.

The table lists this clone with a count of one. The chain joins TRBV5-4 to TRBJ1-4, with 7 bases that match TRBD1. V was pared by 4 bases and J by 2 bases, with 11 bases of the junction left unmatched. The germline V gene encodes CDR1 SGHNT and CDR2 YYREEE (reference sequence). CDR3 size: 17 residues. The CDR3 here is CASSTPTGAGTNEKLFF. CDR3 nucleotide sequence: TGTGCCAGCAGCACGCCAACAGGGGCAGGGACTAATGAAAAACTGTTTTTT. The full variable domain, rest sourced from reference TRBV5-4 and TRBJ1-4, is ETGVTQSPTHLIKTRGQQVTLRCSSQSGHNTVSWYQQALGQGPQFIFQYYREEENGRGNFPPRFSGLQFPNYSSELNVNALELDDSALYLCASSTPTGAGTNEKLFFGSGTQLSVL.

The genes are TRBV7-8 and TRBJ2-7; D is unclear. V gave up 0 bases and J gave up 2 bases, with 5 bases separating them. Germline CDR1 SGHVS, CDR2 FQNEAQ. This CDR3 spans 13 amino acids. CDR3 sequence: CASSLAKPYEQYF. The DNA of the CDR3 is TGTGCCAGCAGCTTAGCGAAACCCTACGAGCAGTACTTC.

With respect to this clone: Different DNA sequences within this sample yield the same CDR3. This sequence joins TRBV4-2 and TRBJ1-1, with TRBD1 as a possible D gene (5 bases). The germline V gene encodes CDR1 LGHNA and CDR2 YNFKEQ. The CDR3 extends over 18 amino acids. V was shortened by 3 bases and J by 2 bases, with 22 bases between the two germline ends. CDR3 amino acids: CASSHRIRGRDLNTEAFF. DNA for the CDR3: TGTGCCAGCAGCCATCGTATTCGGGGGAGAGATTTAAACACTGAAGCTTTCTTT.

This chain joins TRBV15 and TRBJ2-3; perhaps TRBD1 as D (6 bases). V was clipped by 1 base and J by 1 base, with 12 bases between them. The CDR3 totals 16 residues. CDR1 LNHNV and CDR2 YYDKDF come from the germline V gene (reference sequence). The CDR3 sequence is CATSRVIAGGTDTQYF. CDR3 nucleotide sequence: TGTGCCACCAGCAGAGTGATAGCAGGGGGCACAGATACGCAGTATTTT.

The chain couples TRBV5-6 to TRBJ2-1; 8 bases line up with TRBD1. CDR3 size: 15 residues. Looked up from germline, CDR1 is SGHDT and CDR2 is YYEEEE. With V trimmed by 0 bases and J by 9 bases, 8 bases remained unmatched. The CDR3 DNA reads as TGTGCCAGCAGCTTGGCAGGGGGCTCACCGACTGAGCAGTTCTTC. Protein sequence: CASSLAGGSPTEQFF. Drawing the rest from reference TRBV5-6 and TRBJ2-1, the complete variable domain is DAGVTQSPTHLIKTRGQQVTLRCSPKSGHDTVSWYQQALGQGPQFIFQYYEEEERQRGNFPDRFSGHQFPNYSSELNVNALLLGDSALYLCASSLAGGSPTEQFFGPGTRLTVL.

V usage is TRBV5-8 and J usage is TRBJ1-2; D gene ambiguous. Germline lookup yields CDR1 SGHTS and CDR2 YDEGEE. The V end lost 0 bases, the J end lost 4 bases, and 7 bases lay between the germline ends. The CDR3 sequence is 13 residues long. The CDR3 DNA reads as TGTGCCAGCAGCTTGGGGTCAGGCTATGGCTACACCTTC. Its translation: CASSLGSGYGYTF.

Note on this clone: The same CDR3 is also encoded by other DNA sequences in this sample. V and J are TRBV18 and TRBJ2-5; the D is unclear. This CDR3 has 13 amino acids. With 4 bases removed from V and 2 bases from J, the gap between germline ends came to 8 bases. In germline, CDR1 is KGHSH, CDR2 LQKENI. For the CDR3, the DNA is TGTGCCAGCTCACAGGGAAGTCAAGAGACCCAGTACTTC. This translates into CASSQGSQETQYF. Looking up the rest from reference TRBV18 and TRBJ2-5 gives the full variable domain: NAGVMQNPRHLVRRRGQEARLRCSPMKGHSHVYWYRQLPEEGLKFMVYLQKENIIDESGMPKERFSAEFPKEGPSILRIQQVVRGDSAAYFCASSQGSQETQYFGPGTRLLVL.

The genes are TRBV5-1 and TRBJ1-2; D perhaps matches TRBD1 (5 bases). This CDR3 is built from 14 residues. Germline lookup yields CDR1 SGHRS and CDR2 YFSETQ. The V gene lost 5 bases and the J gene lost 6 bases, with 17 bases spanning the gap. The CDR3 DNA reads as TGCGCCAGCAGGCCTGCTCCCAGGGATAATGGCTACACCTTC. Protein sequence: CASRPAPRDNGYTF.